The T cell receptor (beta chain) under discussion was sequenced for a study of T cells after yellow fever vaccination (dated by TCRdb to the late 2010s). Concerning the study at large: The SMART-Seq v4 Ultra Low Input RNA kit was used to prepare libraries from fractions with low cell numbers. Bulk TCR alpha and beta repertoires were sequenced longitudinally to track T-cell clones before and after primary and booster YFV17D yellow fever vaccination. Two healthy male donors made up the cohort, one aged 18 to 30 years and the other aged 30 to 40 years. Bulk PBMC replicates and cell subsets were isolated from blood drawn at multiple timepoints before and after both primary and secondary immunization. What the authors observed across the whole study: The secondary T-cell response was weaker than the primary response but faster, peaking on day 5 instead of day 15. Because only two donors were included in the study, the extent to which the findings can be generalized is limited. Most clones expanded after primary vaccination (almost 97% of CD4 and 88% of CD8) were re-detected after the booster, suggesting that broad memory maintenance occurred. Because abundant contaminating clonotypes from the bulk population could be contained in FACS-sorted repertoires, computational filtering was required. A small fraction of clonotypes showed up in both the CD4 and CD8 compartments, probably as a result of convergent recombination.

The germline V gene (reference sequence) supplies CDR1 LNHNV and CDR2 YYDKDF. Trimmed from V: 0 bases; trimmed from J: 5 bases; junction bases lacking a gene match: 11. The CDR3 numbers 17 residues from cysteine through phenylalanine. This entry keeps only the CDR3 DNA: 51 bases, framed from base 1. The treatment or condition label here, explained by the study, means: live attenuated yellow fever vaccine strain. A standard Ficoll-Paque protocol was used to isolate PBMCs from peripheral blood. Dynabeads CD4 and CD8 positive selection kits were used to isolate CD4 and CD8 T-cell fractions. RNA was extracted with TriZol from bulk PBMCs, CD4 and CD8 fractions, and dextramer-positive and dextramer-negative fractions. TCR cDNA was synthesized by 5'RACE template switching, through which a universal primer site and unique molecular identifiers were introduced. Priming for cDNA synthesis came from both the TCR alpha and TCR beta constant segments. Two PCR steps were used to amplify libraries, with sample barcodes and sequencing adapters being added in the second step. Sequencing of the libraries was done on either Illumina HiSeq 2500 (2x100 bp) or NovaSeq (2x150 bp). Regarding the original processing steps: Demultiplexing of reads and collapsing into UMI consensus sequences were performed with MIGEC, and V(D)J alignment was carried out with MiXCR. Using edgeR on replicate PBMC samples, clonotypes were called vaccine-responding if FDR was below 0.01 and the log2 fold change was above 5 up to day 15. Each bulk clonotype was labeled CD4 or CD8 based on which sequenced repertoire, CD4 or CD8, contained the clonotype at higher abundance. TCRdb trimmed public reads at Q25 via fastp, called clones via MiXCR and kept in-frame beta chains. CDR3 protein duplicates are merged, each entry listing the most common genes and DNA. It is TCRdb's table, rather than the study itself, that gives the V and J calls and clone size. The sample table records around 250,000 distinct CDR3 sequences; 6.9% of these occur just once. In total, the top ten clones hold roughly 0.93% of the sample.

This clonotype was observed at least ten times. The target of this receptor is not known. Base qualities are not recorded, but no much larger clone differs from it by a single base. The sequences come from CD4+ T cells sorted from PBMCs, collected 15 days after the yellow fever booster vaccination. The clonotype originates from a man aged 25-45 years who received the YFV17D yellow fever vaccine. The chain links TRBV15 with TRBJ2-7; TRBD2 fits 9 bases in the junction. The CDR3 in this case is CATSRDVLAGRSDEQYF. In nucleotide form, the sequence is TGTGCCACCAGCAGAGATGTCCTAGCGGGACGCTCGGACGAGCAGTACTTC. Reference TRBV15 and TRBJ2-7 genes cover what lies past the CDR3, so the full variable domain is DAMVIQNPRYQVTQFGKPVTLSCSQTLNHNVMYWYQQKSSQAPKLLFHYYDKDFNNEADTPDNFQSRRPNTSFCFLDIRSPGLGDTAMYLCATSRDVLAGRSDEQYFGPGTRLTVT.